This is a list of T cell receptor beta chains from one sample in a study of T cells in localized non-small cell lung cancer. Assay: immunoSEQ multiplex PCR; the TCRdb copy retains only in-frame clones and omits some. The sample records 20,000 to 30,000 clones, 86% being singletons. The material sequenced was peripheral blood, taken before any cancer treatment. The receptors were gathered from a woman aged 35-75 years with stage I lung adenocarcinoma. CDR3s include the opening cysteine and the closing phenylalanine or tryptophan. A D gene is named only where the DNA matches it firmly.

j_call: TRBJ2-7
d_call: -
v_call: TRBV7-2
cdr3_nt: TGTGCCAGCACATTGGATTCCTACGAGCAGTACTTC
cdr3_aa: CASTLDSYEQYF

j_call: TRBJ1-2
d_call: -
v_call: TRBV5-6
cdr3_nt: TGTGCCAGCAGCTTGATACTTGGGGGGCAGGGTGGCTACACCTTC
cdr3_aa: CASSLILGGQGGYTF

j_call: TRBJ1-6
d_call: -
v_call: TRBV6-1
cdr3_nt: TGTGCCAGCAGTGAAACCCTGAATTCACCCCTCCACTTT
cdr3_aa: CASSETLNSPLHF

j_call: TRBJ2-5
d_call: -
v_call: TRBV5-8
cdr3_nt: TGTGCCAGCAGCTTTAGACAGTACCAAGAGACCCAGTACTTC
cdr3_aa: CASSFRQYQETQYF

j_call: TRBJ2-1
d_call: -
v_call: TRBV11-3
cdr3_nt: TGTGCCAGCAGCTCAATGGCGCAGTCGCGAGAGCAGTTCTTC
cdr3_aa: CASSSMAQSREQFF

j_call: TRBJ1-3
d_call: -
v_call: TRBV5-1
cdr3_nt: TGCGCCAGCAGCTTGGCTACACTCGGCCACTCTGGAAACACCATATATTTT
cdr3_aa: CASSLATLGHSGNTIYF

j_call: TRBJ2-3
d_call: -
v_call: TRBV12-5
cdr3_nt: TGTGCTAGTGCTGCCGGCACAGATACGCAGTATTTT
cdr3_aa: CASAAGTDTQYF

j_call: TRBJ1-4
d_call: -
v_call: TRBV7-9
cdr3_nt: TGTGCCAGCAGCTTTAGCTCGGGGTCGCTACGGACTAATGAAAAACTGTTTTTT
cdr3_aa: CASSFSSGSLRTNEKLFF

j_call: TRBJ2-5
d_call: TRBD2
v_call: TRBV28
cdr3_nt: TGTGCCAGCAGTTTCGGACTAGCGGGGGGAAAAGAGACCCAGTACTTC
cdr3_aa: CASSFGLAGGKETQYF

j_call: TRBJ2-1
d_call: -
v_call: TRBV7-2
cdr3_nt: TGTGCCAGCAGCCCGGAAATCAACTCCTACAATGAGCAGTTCTTC
cdr3_aa: CASSPEINSYNEQFF

j_call: TRBJ1-1
d_call: -
v_call: TRBV19
cdr3_nt: TGTGCCAGTGAGGGCTACACTGAAGCTTTCTTT
cdr3_aa: CASEGYTEAFF